This T cell receptor (beta chain) was sequenced during a study of T cells of healthy individuals. TCRdb passed the 5' RACE reads through MiXCR, listing each CDR3 protein once. The sample lists 41,000 or so distinct CDR3 sequences, 4% to 5.5% occurring once. This clonotype has a count of ten or more. Between the trimmed V and J ends, which lost 0 bases and 5 bases, there was a span of 10 bases. The V gene's germline CDR1 is MGHDK and CDR2 SYGVNS. This CDR3 is built from 15 residues. This clonotype was sampled from a human donor in good health. V usage is TRBV25-1 and J usage is TRBJ2-2; D is possibly TRBD1 (6 bases). The CDR3 coding sequence is TGTGCCAGCAGTGAATATTCCCAGGGGACCGGGGAGCTGTTTTTT. Translated: CASSEYSQGTGELFF.